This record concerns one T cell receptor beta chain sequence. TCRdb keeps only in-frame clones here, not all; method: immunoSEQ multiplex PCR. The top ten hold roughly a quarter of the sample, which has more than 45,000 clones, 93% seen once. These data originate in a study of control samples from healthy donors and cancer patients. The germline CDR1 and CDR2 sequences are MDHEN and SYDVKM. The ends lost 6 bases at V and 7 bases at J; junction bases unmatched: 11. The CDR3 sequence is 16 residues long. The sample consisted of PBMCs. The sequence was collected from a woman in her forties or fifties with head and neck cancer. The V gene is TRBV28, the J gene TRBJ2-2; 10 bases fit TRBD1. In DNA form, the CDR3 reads TGTGCCAGCAGCCTTGACAGGGGGCCGAAGGACGGGGAGCTGTTTTTT. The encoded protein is CASSLDRGPKDGELFF.